This entry concerns a single T cell receptor beta chain. No antigen is known for it. Germline V gene data show CDR1 as MNHEY and CDR2 as SVGAGI. The CDR3 has 15 amino acids. V shed 7 bases and J shed 7 bases, with 17 bases lying between them. This entry belongs to a study of cytomegalovirus exposure and HLA in healthy donors. For the study at large: T cells numbering about 180 million yielded 90 million to 140 million unique TCR beta sequences in an earlier analysis. Broader study findings: 150 or so TCR beta chains were listed as cytomegalovirus-associated. Near-uniform donor sequencing depth was presumed by presence/absence analyses.

13 Jbeta primers and 60 Vbeta primers were used for the PCR. The repertoire was sequenced with immunoSEQ multiplex PCR; TCRdb's copy has only in-frame clones and lacks some. The sample yields around 150,000 clones, more than 75% seen once. The sequenced sample consisted of PBMCs. The TCR was taken from a man between 18 and 35 years old in good health and CMV-seropositive. The chain uses TRBV6-5 and TRBJ1-6; D is unclear. CDR3 residues: CASTWAGEPNSPLHF. DNA for the CDR3: TGTGCCAGCACGTGGGCAGGTGAACCGAATTCACCCCTCCACTTT.